This TCR beta chain was sequenced in a study of blood T cell repertoires in COVID-19. Study summary: Some COVID-19 samples were acute and others convalescent; all came from the United States, Italy and Spain. PBMCs, B-cell-depleted T cells, or T cells provided the cDNA or gDNA that made up the material.

Per the authors' pipeline: Quantification of nucleated cells was approximated via reference gene primer amplification. TCRdb's table, derived via immunoSEQ multiplex PCR, lists solely in-frame clones and lacks some. V and J calls and clone size are as listed in that table; D and trimming were resolved from the DNA. This sample has about 180,000 clones; around 83% occur once, and the top ten carry more than 1.5%. V lost 5 bases to trimming and J lost 0 bases, with 17 bases between them. Germline loops: CDR1 MDHEN, CDR2 SYDVKM. The CDR3 is made up of 16 amino acids. The sequenced sample was peripheral blood. This TCR was sampled from a human donor in a cohort sampled during active COVID-19. J is TRBJ2-7 and V is TRBV28, with D possibly matching TRBD1 (5 bases). The CDR3: CASSHKQDRPSYEQYF. In DNA form, the CDR3 reads TGTGCCAGCAGTCACAAACAGGACCGGCCCTCCTACGAGCAGTACTTC.